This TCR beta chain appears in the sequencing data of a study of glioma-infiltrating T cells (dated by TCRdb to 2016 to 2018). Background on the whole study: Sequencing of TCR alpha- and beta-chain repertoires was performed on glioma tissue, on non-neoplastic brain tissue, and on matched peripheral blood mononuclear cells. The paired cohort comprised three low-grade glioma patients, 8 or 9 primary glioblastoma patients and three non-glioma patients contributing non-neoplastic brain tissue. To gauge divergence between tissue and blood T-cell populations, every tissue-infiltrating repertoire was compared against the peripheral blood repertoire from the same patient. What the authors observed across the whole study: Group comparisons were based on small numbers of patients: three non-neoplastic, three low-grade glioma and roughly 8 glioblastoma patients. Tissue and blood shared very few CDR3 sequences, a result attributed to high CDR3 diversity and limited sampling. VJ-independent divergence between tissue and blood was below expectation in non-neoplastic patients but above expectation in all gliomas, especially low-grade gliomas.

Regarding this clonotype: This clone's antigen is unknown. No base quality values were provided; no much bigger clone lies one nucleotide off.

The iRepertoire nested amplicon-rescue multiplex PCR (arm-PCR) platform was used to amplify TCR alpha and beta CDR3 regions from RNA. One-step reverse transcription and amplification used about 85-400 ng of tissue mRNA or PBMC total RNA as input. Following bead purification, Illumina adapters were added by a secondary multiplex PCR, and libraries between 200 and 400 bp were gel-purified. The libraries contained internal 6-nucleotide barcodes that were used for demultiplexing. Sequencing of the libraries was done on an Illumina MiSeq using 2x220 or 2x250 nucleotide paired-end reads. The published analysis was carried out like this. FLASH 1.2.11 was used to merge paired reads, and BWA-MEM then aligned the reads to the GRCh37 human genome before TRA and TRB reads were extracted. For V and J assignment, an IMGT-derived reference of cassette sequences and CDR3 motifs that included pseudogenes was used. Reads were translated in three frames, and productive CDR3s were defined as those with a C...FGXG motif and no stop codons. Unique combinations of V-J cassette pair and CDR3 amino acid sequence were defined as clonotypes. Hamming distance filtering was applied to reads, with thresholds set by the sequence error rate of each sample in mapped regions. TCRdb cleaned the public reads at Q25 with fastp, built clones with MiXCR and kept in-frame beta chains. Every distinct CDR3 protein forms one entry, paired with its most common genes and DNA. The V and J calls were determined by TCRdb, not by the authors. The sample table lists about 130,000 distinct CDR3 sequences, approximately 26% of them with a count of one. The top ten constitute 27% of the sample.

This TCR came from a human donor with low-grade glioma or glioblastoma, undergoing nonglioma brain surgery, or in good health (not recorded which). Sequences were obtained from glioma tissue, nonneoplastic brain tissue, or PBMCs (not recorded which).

The nucleotides are TGTGCCAGCAGGCCGGGACAGGGGTTGGAGGTCTACAATGAGCAGTTCTTC. Translated, it reads CASRPGQGLEVYNEQFF. This receptor chain uses TRBV27 and TRBJ2-1, with 10 central nucleotides matching TRBD1. The cysteine opens and the phenylalanine closes a CDR3 of 17 amino acids. Only CDR3 DNA is held: 51 bases, read in frame from base 1. The germline V gene (reference sequence) gives CDR1 as MNHEY and CDR2 as SMNVEV. Compared with germline, V lacks 6 bases and J lacks 3 bases; bases without a gene match: 11.